This T cell receptor (beta chain) was obtained from a study of shared clonotypes between healthy human individuals. Some clones are missing from TCRdb's copy, which holds only in-frame ones; the method was immunoSEQ multiplex PCR. This sample has fewer than 400,000 clones, with about 74% found just once. Germline loops: CDR1 SGHTA, CDR2 FQGNSA. The CDR3 runs 14 residues. Trimming cost V 1 base and J 1 base, with 6 bases left between them. V is TRBV7-2 and J is TRBJ2-3; D is ambiguous. The specimen was memory CD4+ T cells sorted from blood. Regarding subset: CD45RA-negative fraction. This clonotype originated in a man aged 30-40 years in good health. The CDR3 is CASSLGAGTDTQYF. The CDR3 nucleotides read TGTGCCAGCAGCTTAGGGGCAGGCACAGATACGCAGTATTTT.